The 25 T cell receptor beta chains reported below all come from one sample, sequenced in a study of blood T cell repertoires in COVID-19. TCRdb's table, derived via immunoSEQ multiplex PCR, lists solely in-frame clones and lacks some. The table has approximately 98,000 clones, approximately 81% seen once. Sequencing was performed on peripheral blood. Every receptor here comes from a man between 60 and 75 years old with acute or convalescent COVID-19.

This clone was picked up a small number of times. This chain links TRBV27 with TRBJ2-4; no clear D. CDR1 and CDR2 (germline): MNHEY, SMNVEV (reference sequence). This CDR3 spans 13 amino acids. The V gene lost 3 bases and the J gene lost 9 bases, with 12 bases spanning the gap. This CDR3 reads CASSFNSRSIQYF. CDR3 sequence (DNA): TGTGCCAGCAGTTTTAACTCTAGGAGCATTCAGTACTTC.

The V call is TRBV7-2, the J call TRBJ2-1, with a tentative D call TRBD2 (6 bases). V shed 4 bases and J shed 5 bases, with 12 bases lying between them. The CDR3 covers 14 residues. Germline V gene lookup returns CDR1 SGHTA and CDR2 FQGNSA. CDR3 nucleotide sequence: TGTGCCAGCAGCTCGACTAGTTCAAACAATGAGCAGTTCTTC. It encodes CASSSTSSNNEQFF.

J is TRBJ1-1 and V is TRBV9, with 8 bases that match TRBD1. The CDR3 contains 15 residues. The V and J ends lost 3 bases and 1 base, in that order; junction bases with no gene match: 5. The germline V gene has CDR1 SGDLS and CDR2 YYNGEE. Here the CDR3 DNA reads TGTGCCAGCAGCGGCGCCGGGACAGGGAACACTGAAGCTTTCTTT. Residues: CASSGAGTGNTEAFF.

CDR3 in DNA: TGTGCCAGCAGTTTATGGCAGACTGAAGCTTTCTTT. It encodes CASSLWQTEAFF. This chain connects TRBV12-3 or TRBV12-4 to TRBJ1-1; D gene ambiguous. The V gene lost 2 bases and the J gene lost 5 bases, with 6 bases spanning the gap. The CDR3 spans 12 residues.

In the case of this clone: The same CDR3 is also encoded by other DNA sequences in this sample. The CDR3 DNA follows: TGTGCCAGCAGTTTAGGCGGGAACACTGAAGCTTTCTTT. It translates to CASSLGGNTEAFF. The rearrangement uses TRBV12-3 or TRBV12-4 and TRBJ1-1; unclear D gene. This CDR3 has 13 residues. V shed 1 base and J shed 1 base, with 4 bases lying between them.

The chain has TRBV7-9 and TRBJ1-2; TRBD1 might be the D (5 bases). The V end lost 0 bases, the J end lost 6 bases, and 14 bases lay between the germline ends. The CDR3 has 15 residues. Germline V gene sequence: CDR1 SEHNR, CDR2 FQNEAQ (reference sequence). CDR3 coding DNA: TGTGCCAGCAGCTTAGCGGGAGGAGGGGCCCATGGCTACACCTTC. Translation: CASSLAGGGAHGYTF. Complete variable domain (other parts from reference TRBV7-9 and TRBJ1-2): DTGVSQNPRHKITKRGQNVTFRCDPISEHNRLYWYRQTLGQGPEFLTYFQNEAQLEKSRLLSDRFSAERPKGSFSTLEIQRTEQGDSAMYLCASSLAGGGAHGYTFGSGTRLTVV.

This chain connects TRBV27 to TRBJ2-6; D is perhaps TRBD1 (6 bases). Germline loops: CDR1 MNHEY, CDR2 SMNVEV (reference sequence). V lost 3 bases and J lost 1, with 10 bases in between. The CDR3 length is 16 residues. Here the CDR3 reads CASSFLQGSGANVLTF. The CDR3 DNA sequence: TGTGCCAGCAGTTTCCTACAGGGATCTGGGGCCAACGTCCTGACTTTC.

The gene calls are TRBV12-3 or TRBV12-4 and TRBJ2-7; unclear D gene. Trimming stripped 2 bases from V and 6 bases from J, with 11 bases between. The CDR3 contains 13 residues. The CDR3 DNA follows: TGTGCCAGCAGTTTATCTCGGGTTGGCGAGCAGTACGTC. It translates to CASSLSRVGEQYV.

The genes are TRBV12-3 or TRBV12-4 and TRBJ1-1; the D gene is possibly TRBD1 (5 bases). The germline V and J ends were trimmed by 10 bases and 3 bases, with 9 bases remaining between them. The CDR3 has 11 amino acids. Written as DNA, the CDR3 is TGTGCCACCAAAGGGGACACTGAAGCTTTCTTT. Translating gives CATKGDTEAFF.

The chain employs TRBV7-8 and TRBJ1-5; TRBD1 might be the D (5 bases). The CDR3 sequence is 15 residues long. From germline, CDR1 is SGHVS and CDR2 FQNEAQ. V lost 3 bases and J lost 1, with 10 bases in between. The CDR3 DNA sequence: TGTGCCAGCAGCTTCGACAGCAGGAGCAATCAGCCCCAGCATTTT. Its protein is CASSFDSRSNQPQHF. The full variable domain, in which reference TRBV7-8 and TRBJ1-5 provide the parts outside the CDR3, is GAGVSQSPRYKVAKRGQDVALRCDPISGHVSLFWYQQALGQGPEFLTYFQNEAQLDKSGLPSDRFFAERPEGSVSTLKIQRTQQEDSAVYLCASSFDSRSNQPQHFGDGTRLSIL.

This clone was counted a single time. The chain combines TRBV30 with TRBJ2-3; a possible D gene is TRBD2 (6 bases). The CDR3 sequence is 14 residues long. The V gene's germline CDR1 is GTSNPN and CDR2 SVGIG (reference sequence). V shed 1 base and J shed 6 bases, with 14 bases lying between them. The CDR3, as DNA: TGTGCCTGGAGTGGGATCGGAGGGGCGGATACGCAGTATTTT. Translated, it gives CAWSGIGGADTQYF.

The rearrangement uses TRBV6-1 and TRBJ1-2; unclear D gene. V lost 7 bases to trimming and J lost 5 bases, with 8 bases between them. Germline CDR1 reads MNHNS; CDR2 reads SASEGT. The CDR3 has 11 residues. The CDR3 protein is CASTPGYGYTF. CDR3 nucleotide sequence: TGTGCCAGCACTCCCGGTTATGGCTACACCTTC.

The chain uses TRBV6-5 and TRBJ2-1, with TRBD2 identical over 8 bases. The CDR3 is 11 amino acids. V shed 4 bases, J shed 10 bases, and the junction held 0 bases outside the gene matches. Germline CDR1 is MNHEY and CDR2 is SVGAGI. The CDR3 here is CASSLAGEQFF. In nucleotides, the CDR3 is TGTGCCAGCAGTTTAGCGGGGGAGCAGTTCTTC.

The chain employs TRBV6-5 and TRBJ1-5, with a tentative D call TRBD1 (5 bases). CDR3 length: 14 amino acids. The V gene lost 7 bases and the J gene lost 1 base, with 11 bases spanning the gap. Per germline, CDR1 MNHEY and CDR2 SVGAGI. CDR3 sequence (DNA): TGTGCCAGCACCGGGGGAAGGAGCAATCAGCCCCAGCATTTT. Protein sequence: CASTGGRSNQPQHF.

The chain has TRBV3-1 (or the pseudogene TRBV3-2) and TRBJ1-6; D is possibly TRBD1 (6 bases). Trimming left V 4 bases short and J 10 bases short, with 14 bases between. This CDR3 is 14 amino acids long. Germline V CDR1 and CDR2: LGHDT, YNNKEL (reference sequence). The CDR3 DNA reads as TGTGCCAGCAGCCGCTCTACAGGGCAGTCACCCCTCCACTTT. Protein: CASSRSTGQSPLHF.

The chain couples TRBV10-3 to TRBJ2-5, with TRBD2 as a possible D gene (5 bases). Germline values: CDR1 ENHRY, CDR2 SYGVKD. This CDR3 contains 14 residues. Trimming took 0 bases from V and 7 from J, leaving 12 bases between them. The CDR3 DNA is TGTGCCATCAGTGAGTCGGGATCACGGGGGACCCAGTACTTC. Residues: CAISESGSRGTQYF.

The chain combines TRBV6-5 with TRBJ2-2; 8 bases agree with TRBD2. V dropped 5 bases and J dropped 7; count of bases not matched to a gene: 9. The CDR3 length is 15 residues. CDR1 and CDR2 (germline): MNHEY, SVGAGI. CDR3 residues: CASSPRLASGGELFF. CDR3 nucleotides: TGTGCCAGCAGTCCTCGACTAGCGTCGGGCGGGGAGCTGTTTTTT.

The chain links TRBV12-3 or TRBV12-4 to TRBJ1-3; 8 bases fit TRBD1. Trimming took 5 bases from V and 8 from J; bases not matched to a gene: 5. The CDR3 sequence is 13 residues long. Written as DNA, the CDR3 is TGTGCCAGCAGTACCGACAGGGGAGACACCATATATTTT. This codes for CASSTDRGDTIYF.

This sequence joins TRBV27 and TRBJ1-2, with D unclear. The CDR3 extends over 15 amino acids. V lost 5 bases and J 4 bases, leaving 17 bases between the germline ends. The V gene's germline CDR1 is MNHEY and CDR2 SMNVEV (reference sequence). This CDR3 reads CASSSGLLSSYGYTF. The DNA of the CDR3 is TGTGCCAGCAGTAGCGGACTGTTGTCGAGCTATGGCTACACCTTC.

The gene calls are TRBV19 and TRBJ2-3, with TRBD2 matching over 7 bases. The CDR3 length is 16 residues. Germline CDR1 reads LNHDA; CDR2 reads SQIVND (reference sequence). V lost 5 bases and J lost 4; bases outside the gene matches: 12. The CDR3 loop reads CASSDSSGLLADTQYF. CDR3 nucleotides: TGTGCCAGTAGTGACTCTAGCGGCCTACTGGCAGATACGCAGTATTTT.

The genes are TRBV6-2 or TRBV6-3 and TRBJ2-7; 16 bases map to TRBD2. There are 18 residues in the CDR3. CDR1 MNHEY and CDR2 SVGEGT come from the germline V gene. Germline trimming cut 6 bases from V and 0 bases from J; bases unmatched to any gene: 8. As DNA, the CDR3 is TGTGCCAGCAGCTTGGGACTAGCGGGAGGGATCAGCTCCTACGAGCAGTACGTC. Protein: CASSLGLAGGISSYEQYV.

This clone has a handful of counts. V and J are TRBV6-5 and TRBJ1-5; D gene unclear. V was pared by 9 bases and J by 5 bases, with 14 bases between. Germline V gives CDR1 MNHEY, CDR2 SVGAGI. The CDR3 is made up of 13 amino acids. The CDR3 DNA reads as TGTGCCAGTTCCCCGCGGGAAGATCAGCCCCAGCATTTT. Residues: CASSPREDQPQHF.

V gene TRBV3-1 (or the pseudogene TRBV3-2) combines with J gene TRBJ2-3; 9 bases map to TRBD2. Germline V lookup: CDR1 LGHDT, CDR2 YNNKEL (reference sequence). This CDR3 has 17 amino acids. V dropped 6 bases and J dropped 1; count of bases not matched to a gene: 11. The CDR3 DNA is TGTGCCAGCAGTCCATGGGGCGGGGGGGCCGGCACAGATACGCAGTATTTT. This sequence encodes CASSPWGGGAGTDTQYF.

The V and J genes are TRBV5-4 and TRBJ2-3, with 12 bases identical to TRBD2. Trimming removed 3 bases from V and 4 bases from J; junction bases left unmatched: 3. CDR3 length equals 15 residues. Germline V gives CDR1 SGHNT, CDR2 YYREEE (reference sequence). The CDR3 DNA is TGTGCCAGCAGCTCCTCTAGCGGGGGGGCAGATACGCAGTATTTT. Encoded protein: CASSSSSGGADTQYF.

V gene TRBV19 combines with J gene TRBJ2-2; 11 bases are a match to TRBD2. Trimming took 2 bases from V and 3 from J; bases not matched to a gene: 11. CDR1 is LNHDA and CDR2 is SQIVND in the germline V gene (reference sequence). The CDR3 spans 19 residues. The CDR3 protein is CASSITGASGGRYTGELFF. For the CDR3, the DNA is TGTGCCAGTAGTATAACGGGGGCTAGCGGGGGGCGATACACCGGGGAGCTGTTTTTT.